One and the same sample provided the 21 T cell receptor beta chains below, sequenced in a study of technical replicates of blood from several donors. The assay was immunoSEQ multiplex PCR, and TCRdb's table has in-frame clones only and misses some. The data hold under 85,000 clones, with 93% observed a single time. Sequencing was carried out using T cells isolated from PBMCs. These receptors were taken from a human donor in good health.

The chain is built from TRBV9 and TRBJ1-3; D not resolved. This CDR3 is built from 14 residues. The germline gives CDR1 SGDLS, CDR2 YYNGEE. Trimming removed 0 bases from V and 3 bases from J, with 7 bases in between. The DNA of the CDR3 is TGTGCCAGCAGCGTAGACCCAGGTGGAAACACCATATATTTT. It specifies CASSVDPGGNTIYF.

This chain's CDR3 is CASSAPGVAGDYEQYF. Written as DNA, the CDR3 is TGTGCCAGCAGTGCCCCGGGAGTAGCGGGGGATTACGAGCAGTACTTC. V and J are TRBV6-1 and TRBJ2-7, with 9 positions matching TRBD2. With 4 bases clipped from V and 4 bases from J, the junction kept 11 bases outside the gene matches. The CDR3 consists of 16 residues. Germline CDR1 and CDR2: MNHNS and SASEGT.

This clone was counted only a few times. CDR3 region: CASSSDSNPNQPQHF. The DNA for the CDR3 is TGTGCCAGCAGCTCGGACAGTAATCCCAATCAGCCCCAGCATTTT. The rearrangement links TRBV11-2 to TRBJ1-5; D perhaps matches TRBD1 (6 bases). V lost 4 bases and J lost 3, with 13 bases in between. The CDR3 runs to 15 residues. Germline V gene data show CDR1 as SGHAT and CDR2 as FQNNGV.

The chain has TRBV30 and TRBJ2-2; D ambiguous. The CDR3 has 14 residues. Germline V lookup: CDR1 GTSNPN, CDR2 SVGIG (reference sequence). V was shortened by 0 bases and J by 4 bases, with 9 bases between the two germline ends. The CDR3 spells CAWSVVRGTGELFF. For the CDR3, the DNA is TGTGCCTGGAGTGTAGTCCGAGGCACCGGGGAGCTGTTTTTT.

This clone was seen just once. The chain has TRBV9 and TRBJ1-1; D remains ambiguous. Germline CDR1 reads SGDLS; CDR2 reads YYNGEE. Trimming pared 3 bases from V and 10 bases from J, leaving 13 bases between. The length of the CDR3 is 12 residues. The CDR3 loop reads CASSGSGETAFF. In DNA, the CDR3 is TGTGCCAGCAGCGGAAGTGGGGAGACAGCTTTCTTT. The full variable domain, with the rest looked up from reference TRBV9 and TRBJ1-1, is DSGVTQTPKHLITATGQRVTLRCSPRSGDLSVYWYQQSLDQGLQFLIQYYNGEERAKGNILERFSAQQFPDLHSELNLSSLELGDSALYFCASSGSGETAFFGQGTRLTVV.

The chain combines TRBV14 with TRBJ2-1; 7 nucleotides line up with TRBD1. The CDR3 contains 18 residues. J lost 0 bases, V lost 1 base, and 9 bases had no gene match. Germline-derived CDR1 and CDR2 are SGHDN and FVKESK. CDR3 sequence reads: CASSQGWGQRSSYNEQFF. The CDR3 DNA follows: TGTGCCAGCAGCCAAGGTTGGGGACAGCGAAGCTCCTACAATGAGCAGTTCTTC.

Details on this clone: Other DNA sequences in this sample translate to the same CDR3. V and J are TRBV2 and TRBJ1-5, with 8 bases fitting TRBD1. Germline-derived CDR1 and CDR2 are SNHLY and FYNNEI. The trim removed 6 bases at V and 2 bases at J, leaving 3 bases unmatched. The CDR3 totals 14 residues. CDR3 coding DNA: TGTGCCAGCAGCGACAGGGGACGCAATCAGCCCCAGCATTTT. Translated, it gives CASSDRGRNQPQHF.

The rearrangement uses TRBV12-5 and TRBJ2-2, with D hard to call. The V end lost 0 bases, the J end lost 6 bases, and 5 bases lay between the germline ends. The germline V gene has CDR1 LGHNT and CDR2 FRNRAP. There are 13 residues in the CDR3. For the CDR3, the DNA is TGTGCTAGTGGTTTGGTGATAGCCGGGGAGCTGTTTTTT. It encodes CASGLVIAGELFF.

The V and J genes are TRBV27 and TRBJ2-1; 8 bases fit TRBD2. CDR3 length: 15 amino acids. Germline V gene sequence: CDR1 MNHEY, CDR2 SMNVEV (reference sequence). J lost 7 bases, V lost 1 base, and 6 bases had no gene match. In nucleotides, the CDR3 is TGTGCCAGCAGTTTATTACTCGGGGGGGATAATGAGCAGTTCTTC. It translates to CASSLLLGGDNEQFF.

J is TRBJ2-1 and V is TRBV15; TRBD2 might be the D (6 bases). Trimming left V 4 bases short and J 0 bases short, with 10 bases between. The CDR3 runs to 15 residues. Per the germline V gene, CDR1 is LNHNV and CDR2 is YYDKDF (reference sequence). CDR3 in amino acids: CATSIMRDSYNEQFF. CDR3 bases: TGTGCCACCAGCATAATGCGGGACTCCTACAATGAGCAGTTCTTC.

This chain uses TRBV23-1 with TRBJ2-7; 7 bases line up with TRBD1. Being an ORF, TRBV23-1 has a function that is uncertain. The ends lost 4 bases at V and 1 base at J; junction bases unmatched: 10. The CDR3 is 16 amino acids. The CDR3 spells CASSPNPGQSSYEQYF. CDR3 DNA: TGCGCCAGCAGTCCCAATCCGGGACAGAGTTCCTACGAGCAGTACTTC.

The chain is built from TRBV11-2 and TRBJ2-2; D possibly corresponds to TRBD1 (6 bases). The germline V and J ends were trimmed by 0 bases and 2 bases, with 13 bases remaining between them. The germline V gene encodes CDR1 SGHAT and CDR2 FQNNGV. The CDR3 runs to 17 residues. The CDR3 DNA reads TGTGCCAGCAGCTTAGATTTGTCTGGGACAAACACCGGGGAGCTGTTTTTT. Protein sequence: CASSLDLSGTNTGELFF.

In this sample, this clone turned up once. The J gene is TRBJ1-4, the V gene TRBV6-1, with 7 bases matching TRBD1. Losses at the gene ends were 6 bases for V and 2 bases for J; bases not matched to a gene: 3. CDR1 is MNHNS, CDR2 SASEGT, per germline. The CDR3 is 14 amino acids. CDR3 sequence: CASRQGSTNEKLFF. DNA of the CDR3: TGTGCCAGCAGACAGGGGTCGACTAATGAAAAACTGTTTTTT.

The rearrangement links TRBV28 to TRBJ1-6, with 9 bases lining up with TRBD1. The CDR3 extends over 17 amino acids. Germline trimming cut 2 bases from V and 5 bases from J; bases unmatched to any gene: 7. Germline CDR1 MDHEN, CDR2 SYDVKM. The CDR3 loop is CASSLVGGTGNNSPLHF. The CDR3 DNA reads TGTGCCAGCAGTTTAGTTGGGGGGACAGGGAATAATTCACCCCTCCACTTT.

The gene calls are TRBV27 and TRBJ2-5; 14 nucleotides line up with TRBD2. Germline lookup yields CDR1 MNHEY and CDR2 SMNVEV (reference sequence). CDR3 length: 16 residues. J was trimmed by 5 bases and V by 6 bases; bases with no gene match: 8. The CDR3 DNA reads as TGTGCCAGCAGCCAGACTAGCGGGGGGGCAGATGAGACCCAGTACTTC. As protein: CASSQTSGGADETQYF.

This CDR3 reads CASSLGQGDYGYTF. The CDR3 bases are TGCGCCAGCAGCTTGGGGCAGGGGGACTATGGCTACACCTTC. The chain couples TRBV5-1 to TRBJ1-2; 7 bases line up with TRBD1. The CDR3 consists of 14 residues. CDR1 is SGHRS, CDR2 YFSETQ, per germline. V trimming: 0 bases; J trimming: 3 bases; junction bases outside the gene matches: 2.

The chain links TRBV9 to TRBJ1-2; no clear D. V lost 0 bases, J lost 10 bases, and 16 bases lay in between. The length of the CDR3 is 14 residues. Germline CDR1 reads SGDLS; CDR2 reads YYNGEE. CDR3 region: CASSVDLASLAYTF. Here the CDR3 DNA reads TGTGCCAGCAGCGTAGACCTTGCCAGTCTTGCCTACACCTTC.

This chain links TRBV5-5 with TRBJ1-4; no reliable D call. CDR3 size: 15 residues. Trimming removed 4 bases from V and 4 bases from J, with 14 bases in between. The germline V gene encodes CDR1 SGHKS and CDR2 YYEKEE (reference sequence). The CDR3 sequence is CASSPPDINNEKLFF. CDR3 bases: TGTGCCAGCAGCCCCCCTGACATCAATAATGAAAAACTGTTTTTT.

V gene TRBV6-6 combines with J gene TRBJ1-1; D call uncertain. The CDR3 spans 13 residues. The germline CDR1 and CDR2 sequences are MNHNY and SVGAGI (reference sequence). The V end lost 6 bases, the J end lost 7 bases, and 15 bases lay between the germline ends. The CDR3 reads CASRPVGEIEAFF. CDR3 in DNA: TGTGCCAGCAGGCCGGTCGGGGAAATTGAAGCTTTCTTT.

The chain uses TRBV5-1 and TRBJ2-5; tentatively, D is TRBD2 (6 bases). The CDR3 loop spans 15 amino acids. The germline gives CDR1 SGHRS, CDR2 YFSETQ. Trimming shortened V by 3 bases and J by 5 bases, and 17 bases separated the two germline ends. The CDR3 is CASSYFGGAGETQYF. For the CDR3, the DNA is TGCGCCAGCAGCTATTTCGGGGGAGCGGGTGAGACCCAGTACTTC.

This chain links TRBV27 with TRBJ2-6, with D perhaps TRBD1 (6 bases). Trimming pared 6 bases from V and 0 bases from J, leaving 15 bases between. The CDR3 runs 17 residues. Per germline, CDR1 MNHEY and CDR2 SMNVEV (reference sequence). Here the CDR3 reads CASSLKGHNSGANVLTF. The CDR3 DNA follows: TGTGCCAGCAGCTTAAAGGGACATAACTCTGGGGCCAACGTCCTGACTTTC.